Below are 6 T cell receptor beta chains sequenced from a single sample in a study of PD-1 blockade in classical Hodgkin lymphoma (dated by TCRdb to the early 2020s). Library preparation employed the immunoSEQ multiplex PCR assay. TCRdb took this table from immuneACCESS and kept in-frame rearrangements with V and J called. Such tables lack part of the clones; where checked against another copy, unresolved V genes explain under half of the gap, and the rest is unexplained. This sample is represented by some 96,000 clones; over 80% of them were singletons. The ten most abundant clones make up 9% to 15% of the sample. Read against the paper, the sample's time point label means: cycle 1 day 1 (C1D1), immediately before nivolumab initiation. Every trial patient had relapsed following autologous stem cell transplantation, and prior brentuximab vedotin exposure was what differed among cohorts A, B and C.

The sequences come from peripheral blood mononuclear cells (PBMCs), collected at baseline. The receptors come from a human donor with classical Hodgkin lymphoma.

This chain joins TRBV6-1 and TRBJ2-1, with D perhaps matching TRBD1 or TRBD2 (5 bases each). Germline loops: CDR1 MNHNS, CDR2 SASEGT. Trimming stripped 6 bases from V and 4 bases from J, with 10 bases between. The CDR3 is 13 amino acids. This CDR3 reads CASSRDGYNEQFF. CDR3 nucleotides: TGTGCCAGCAGCCGGGACGGGTACAATGAGCAGTTCTTC.

V and J are TRBV7-2 and TRBJ2-7; TRBD1 matches at 9 bases. The CDR3 covers 14 residues. V gave up 5 bases and J gave up 2 bases; unmatched junction bases: 4. Germline CDR1 SGHTA, CDR2 FQGNSA. CDR3 sequence reads: CASSGGQGTYEQYF. DNA for the CDR3: TGTGCCAGCAGCGGTGGACAGGGGACCTACGAGCAGTACTTC.

This clone has only a few counts. This chain uses TRBV6-5 with TRBJ2-1; 13 nucleotides line up with TRBD2. The CDR3 sequence is 15 residues long. The germline CDR1 and CDR2 sequences are MNHEY and SVGAGI. Losses at the gene ends were 6 bases for V and 5 bases for J; bases not matched to a gene: 4. The CDR3 sequence is CASRQGLAGNNEQFF. The CDR3 DNA reads TGTGCCAGCAGACAGGGACTAGCGGGAAACAATGAGCAGTTCTTC.

The chain couples TRBV13 to TRBJ2-7; a weak D match, TRBD1 (5 bases). From germline, CDR1 is PRHDT and CDR2 FYEKMQ (reference sequence). V lost 7 bases, J lost 0 bases, and 13 bases lay in between. The CDR3 has 14 amino acids. CDR3 amino acids: CASTSGSSSYEQYF. The CDR3 nucleotides read TGTGCCAGCACCTCAGGGTCTTCCTCCTACGAGCAGTACTTC.

DNA of the CDR3: TGTGCCATCACCACTTTGGACGGGGGAGAAGCTTTCTTT. It codes for CAITTLDGGEAFF. The rearrangement uses TRBV10-3 and TRBJ1-1; the D gene is possibly TRBD1 (5 bases). V was cut by 7 bases and J by 8 bases, with 17 bases left in between. CDR3 size: 13 residues. Germline-derived CDR1 and CDR2 are ENHRY and SYGVKD.

The chain joins TRBV7-2 to TRBJ2-2, with TRBD1 matching 9 bases. With 5 bases clipped from V and 7 bases from J, the junction kept 11 bases outside the gene matches. The CDR3 has 16 residues. Germline CDR1 SGHTA, CDR2 FQGNSA. Here the CDR3 DNA reads TGTGCCAGCAGCCCGCAAATACAGGGGGCAGGCGGGGAGCTGTTTTTT. Translation: CASSPQIQGAGGELFF.